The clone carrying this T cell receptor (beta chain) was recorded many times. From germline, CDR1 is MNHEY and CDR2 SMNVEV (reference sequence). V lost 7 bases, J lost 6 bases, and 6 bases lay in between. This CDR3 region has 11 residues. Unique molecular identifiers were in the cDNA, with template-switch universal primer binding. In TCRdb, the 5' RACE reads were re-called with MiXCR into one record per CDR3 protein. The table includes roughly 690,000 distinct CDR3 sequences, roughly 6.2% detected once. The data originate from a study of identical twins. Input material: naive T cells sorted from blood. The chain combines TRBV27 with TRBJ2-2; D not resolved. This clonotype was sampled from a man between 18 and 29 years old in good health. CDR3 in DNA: TGTGCCAGCACTTATGCCGGGGAGCTGTTTTTT. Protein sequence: CASTYAGELFF.